The 10 T cell receptor beta chains presented below share a single source sample, sequenced in a study of blood T cells in healthy people across ages. Then a second PCR, running roughly 7 to 11 cycles, was carried out with a sample-barcoded 5' primer and a J-beta primer mix. TCRdb reanalysed the 5' RACE reads using MiXCR and keeps one entry per CDR3 protein. This table has 850,000 to 1,100,000 distinct CDR3 sequences, roughly two fifths appearing once. Sequenced: blood. The receptors derive from a man in his late teens or twenties in good health.

About this clonotype: One end of the junction varies from germline; a read error may be responsible. This rearrangement joins TRBV7-3 to TRBJ2-7; tentatively, D is TRBD1 (5 bases). Germline assignment: CDR1 SGHTA and CDR2 FQGTGA. There are 13 residues in the CDR3. DNA for the CDR3: TGTGCCACCAGCTTAACCTCTGGGGCCGAGCAGTACTTC. Translation: CATSLTSGAEQYF.

This clonotype was seen a handful of times. This rearrangement joins TRBV24-1 to TRBJ2-5; D perhaps matches TRBD1 (5 bases). Trimming left V 5 bases short and J 1 base short, with 13 bases between. The CDR3 runs to 15 residues. Looked up from germline, CDR1 is KGHDR and CDR2 is SFDVKD. CDR3 in amino acids: CATSGTGAFQETQYF. DNA of the CDR3: TGTGCCACCAGTGGCACAGGTGCTTTCCAAGAGACCCAGTACTTC.

In DNA, the CDR3 is TGTGCCAGCAGTAAGGGGGCGCGAGAGCAGTACTTC. Translated: CASSKGAREQYF. V gene TRBV25-1 combines with J gene TRBJ2-5; TRBD1 aligns across 7 bases. J was trimmed by 11 bases and V by 5 bases; bases with no gene match: 8. CDR3 length equals 12 residues. CDR1 is MGHDK, CDR2 SYGVNS, per germline.

This clonotype was recorded at least ten times. The rearrangement uses TRBV5-1 and TRBJ2-1, with D perhaps TRBD1 (6 bases). V was clipped by 2 bases and J by 9 bases, with 9 bases between them. CDR3 length equals 12 residues. Germline CDR1 reads SGHRS; CDR2 reads YFSETQ. CDR3 coding DNA: TGCGCCAGCAGCTTCACAGGGATTGAGCAGTTCTTC. Encoded protein: CASSFTGIEQFF.

This sequence joins TRBV2 and TRBJ1-2; no reliable D call. The CDR3 has 14 amino acids. Trimming removed 6 bases from V and 2 bases from J, with 13 bases in between. Germline CDR1 is SNHLY and CDR2 is FYNNEI. The CDR3 coding sequence is TGTGCCAGCAGCCGAATGGAACAGAACTATGGCTACACCTTC. Protein product: CASSRMEQNYGYTF.

This chain connects TRBV20-1 to TRBJ1-2, with D possibly TRBD1 on 5 matching bases. Germline V gives CDR1 DFQATT, CDR2 SNEGSKA (reference sequence). The CDR3 runs to 14 residues. Trimming left V 4 bases short and J 4 bases short, with 16 bases between. Here the CDR3 reads CSAIPGTPGYGYTF. The CDR3 DNA follows: TGCAGTGCTATTCCGGGGACCCCAGGCTATGGCTACACCTTC.

V and J are TRBV11-2 and TRBJ2-1, with D perhaps TRBD2 (6 bases). The closer fit of TRBJ2-7 to the DNA end suggests the J call may be wrong. The CDR3 length is 16 residues. Germline V gene data show CDR1 as SGHAT and CDR2 as FQNNGV. The CDR3 reads CASSLEHGGSYNEQYF. DNA of the CDR3: TGTGCCAGCAGCTTAGAGCACGGGGGATCCTACAATGAGCAGTACTTC.

This clonotype was counted between two and nine times. This chain connects TRBV3-1 to TRBJ1-1; TRBD1 agrees at 9 bases. The V gene end was trimmed by 3 bases and the J gene end by 4 bases; junction bases not matched to a gene: 15. The CDR3 has 18 amino acids. Germline CDR1 LGHDT, CDR2 YNNKEL (reference sequence). This CDR3 is CASSHGVDTTGGATEAFF. As DNA, the CDR3 is TGTGCCAGCAGCCACGGCGTAGATACAACAGGGGGCGCCACTGAAGCTTTCTTT.

V and J are TRBV9 and TRBJ2-3; the D call may be TRBD1 or TRBD2 (8 bases each). This CDR3 has 20 amino acids. The germline V gene has CDR1 SGDLS and CDR2 YYNGEE. V lost 3 bases and J 0 bases, leaving 26 bases between the germline ends. CDR3 loop: CASSDGQGSRGAVSTDTQYF. As DNA, the CDR3 is TGTGCCAGCAGCGACGGACAGGGCTCGCGGGGGGCCGTTAGCACAGATACGCAGTATTTT.

CDR3 bases: TGTGCCAGCAGAAGTCCCCGGTCCGAAACCCAGTACTTC. Translating it yields CASRSPRSETQYF. The chain is built from TRBV7-9 and TRBJ2-5; D gene ambiguous. Germline V CDR1 and CDR2: SEHNR, FQNEAQ (reference sequence). Trimming removed 6 bases at V and 8 bases at J, with 16 bases between. The CDR3 consists of 13 residues.